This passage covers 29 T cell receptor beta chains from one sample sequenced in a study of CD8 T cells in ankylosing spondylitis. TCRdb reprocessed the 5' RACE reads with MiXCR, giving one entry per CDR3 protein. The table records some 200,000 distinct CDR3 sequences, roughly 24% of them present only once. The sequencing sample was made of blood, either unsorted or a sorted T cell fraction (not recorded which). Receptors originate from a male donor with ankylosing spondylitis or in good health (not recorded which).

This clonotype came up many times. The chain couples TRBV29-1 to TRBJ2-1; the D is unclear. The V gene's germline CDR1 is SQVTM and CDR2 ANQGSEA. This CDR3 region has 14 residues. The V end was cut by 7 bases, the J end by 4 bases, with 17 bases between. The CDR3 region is CSESGPAMYNEQFF. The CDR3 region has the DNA TGCAGCGAATCAGGTCCCGCTATGTACAATGAGCAGTTCTTC.

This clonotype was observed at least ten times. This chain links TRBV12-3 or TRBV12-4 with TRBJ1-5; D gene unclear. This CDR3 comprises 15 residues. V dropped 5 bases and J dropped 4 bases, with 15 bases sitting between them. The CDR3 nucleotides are TGTGCCAGCAGTGTGGACCAAAGCCTGAATCAGCCCCAGCATTTT. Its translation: CASSVDQSLNQPQHF.

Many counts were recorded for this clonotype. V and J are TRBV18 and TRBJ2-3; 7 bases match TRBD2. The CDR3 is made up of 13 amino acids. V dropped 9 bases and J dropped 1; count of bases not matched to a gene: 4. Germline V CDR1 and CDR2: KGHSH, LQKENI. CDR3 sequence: CASKAGGTDTQYF. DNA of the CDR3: TGTGCCAGTAAGGCGGGGGGCACAGATACGCAGTATTTT.

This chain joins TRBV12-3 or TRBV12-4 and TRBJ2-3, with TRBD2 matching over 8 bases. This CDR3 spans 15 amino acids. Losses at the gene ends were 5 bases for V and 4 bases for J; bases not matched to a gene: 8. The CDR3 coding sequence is TGTGCCAGCAGTCCCGGGACTAGTGGTTCAGATACGCAGTATTTT. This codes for CASSPGTSGSDTQYF.

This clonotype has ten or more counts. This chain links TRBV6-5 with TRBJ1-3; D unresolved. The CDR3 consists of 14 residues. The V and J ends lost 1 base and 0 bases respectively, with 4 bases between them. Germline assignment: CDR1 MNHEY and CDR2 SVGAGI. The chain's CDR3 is CASSYYTSGNTIYF. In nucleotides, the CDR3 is TGTGCCAGCAGTTACTATACCTCTGGAAACACCATATATTTT.

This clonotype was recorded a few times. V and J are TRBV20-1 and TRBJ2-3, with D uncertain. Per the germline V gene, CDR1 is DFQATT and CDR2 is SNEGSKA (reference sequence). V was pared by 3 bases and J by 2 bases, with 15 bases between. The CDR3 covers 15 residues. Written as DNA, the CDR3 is TGCAGTGCTAGGGAGTGGGTAAGAGACACAGATACGCAGTATTTT. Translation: CSAREWVRDTDTQYF.

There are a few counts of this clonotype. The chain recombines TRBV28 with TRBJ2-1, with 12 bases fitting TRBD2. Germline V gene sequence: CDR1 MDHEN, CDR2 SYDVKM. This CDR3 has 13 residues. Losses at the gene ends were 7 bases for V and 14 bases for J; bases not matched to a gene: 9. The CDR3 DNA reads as TGTGCCAGCAACCGGGCTAGCGGGAGGGCCAAGTTCTTC. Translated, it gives CASNRASGRAKFF.

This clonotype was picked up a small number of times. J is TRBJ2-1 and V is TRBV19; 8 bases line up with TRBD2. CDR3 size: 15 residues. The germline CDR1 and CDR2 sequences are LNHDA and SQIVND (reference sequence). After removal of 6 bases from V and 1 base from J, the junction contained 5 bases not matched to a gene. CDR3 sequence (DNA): TGTGCCAGTAGGCTCGGGGGGGTGTCCTACAATGAGCAGTTCTTC. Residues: CASRLGGVSYNEQFF.

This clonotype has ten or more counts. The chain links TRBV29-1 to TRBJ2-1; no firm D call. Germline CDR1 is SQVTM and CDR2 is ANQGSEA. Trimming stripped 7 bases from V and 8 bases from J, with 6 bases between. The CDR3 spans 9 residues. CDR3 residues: CSAGHEQFF. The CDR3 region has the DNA TGCAGCGCCGGGCATGAGCAGTTCTTC.

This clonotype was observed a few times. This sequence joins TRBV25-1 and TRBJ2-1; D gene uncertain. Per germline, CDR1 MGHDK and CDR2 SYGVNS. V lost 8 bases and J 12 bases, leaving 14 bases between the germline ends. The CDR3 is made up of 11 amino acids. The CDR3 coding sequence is TGTGCCAGCGGACCGTCGTTTGGGCAGTTCTTC. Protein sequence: CASGPSFGQFF.

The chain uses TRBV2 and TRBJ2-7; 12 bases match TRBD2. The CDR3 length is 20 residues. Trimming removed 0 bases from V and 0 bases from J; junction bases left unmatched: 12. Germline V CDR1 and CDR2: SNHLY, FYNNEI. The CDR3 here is CASSEAGAGLAGRSSYEQYF. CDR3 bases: TGTGCCAGCAGTGAAGCTGGGGCAGGACTAGCGGGAAGGAGCTCCTACGAGCAGTACTTC.

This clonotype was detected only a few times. CDR3 in amino acids: CSAAGLAGGLQDEQYF. The CDR3 DNA follows: TGCAGTGCAGCGGGACTAGCGGGAGGGCTACAAGACGAGCAGTACTTC. This sequence joins TRBV20-1 and TRBJ2-7; 16 bases fit TRBD2. Germline loops: CDR1 DFQATT, CDR2 SNEGSKA (reference sequence). With 6 bases clipped from V and 5 bases from J, the junction kept 10 bases outside the gene matches. The CDR3 extends over 16 amino acids.

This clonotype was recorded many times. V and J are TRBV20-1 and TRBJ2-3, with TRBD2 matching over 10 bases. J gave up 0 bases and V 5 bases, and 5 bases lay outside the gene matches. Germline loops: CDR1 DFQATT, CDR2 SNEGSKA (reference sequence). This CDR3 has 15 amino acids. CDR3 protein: CSALGTSASTDTQYF. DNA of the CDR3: TGCAGTGCTTTGGGGACTAGCGCCAGCACAGATACGCAGTATTTT.

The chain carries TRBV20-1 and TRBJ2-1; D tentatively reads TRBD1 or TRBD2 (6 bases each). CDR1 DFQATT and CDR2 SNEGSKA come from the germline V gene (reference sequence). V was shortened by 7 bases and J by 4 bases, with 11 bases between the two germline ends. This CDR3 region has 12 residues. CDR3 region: CSGGARYNEQFF. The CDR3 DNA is TGCAGTGGGGGGGCTAGGTACAATGAGCAGTTCTTC.

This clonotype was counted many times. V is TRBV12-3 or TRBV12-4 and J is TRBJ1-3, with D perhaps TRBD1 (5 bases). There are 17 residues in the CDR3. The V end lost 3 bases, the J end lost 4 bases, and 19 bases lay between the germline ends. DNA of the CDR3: TGTGCCAGCAGTTTTAGGGCAGGGAATACGGGCGGAAACACCATATATTTT. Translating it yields CASSFRAGNTGGNTIYF.

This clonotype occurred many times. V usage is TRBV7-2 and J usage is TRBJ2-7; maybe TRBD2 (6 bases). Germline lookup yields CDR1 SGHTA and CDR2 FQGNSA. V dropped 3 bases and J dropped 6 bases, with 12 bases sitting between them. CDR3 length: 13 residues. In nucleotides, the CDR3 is TGTGCCAGCAGCTTTTCCCGGGGGAGCGAGCAGTACTTC. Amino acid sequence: CASSFSRGSEQYF.

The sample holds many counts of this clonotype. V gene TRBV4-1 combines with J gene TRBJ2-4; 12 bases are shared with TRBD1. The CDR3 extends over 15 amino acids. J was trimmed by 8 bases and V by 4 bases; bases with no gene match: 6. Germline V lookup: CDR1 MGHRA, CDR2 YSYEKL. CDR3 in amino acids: CASSLGQGASDIQYF. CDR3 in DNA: TGCGCCAGCAGCCTGGGACAGGGGGCATCGGACATTCAGTACTTC.

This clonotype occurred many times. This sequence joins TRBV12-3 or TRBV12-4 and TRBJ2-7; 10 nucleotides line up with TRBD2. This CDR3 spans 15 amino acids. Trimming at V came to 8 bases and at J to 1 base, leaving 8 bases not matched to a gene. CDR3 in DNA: TGTGCCAGCTCCCTAGCGGGAGTGGGATCCTACGAGCAGTACTTC. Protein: CASSLAGVGSYEQYF.

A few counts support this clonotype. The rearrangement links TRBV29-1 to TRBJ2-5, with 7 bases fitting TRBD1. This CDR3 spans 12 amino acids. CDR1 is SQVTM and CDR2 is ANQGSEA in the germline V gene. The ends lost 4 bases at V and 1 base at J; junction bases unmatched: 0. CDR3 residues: CSVGQGQETQYF. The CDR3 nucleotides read TGCAGCGTTGGACAGGGCCAAGAGACCCAGTACTTC.

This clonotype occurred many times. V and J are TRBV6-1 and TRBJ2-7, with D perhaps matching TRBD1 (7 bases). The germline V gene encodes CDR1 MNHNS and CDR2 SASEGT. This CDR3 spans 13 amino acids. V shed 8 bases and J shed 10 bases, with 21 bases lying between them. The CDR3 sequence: CASRGIDRELQYF. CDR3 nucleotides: TGTGCCAGCCGGGGGATTGACAGGGAGCTTCAGTACTTC.

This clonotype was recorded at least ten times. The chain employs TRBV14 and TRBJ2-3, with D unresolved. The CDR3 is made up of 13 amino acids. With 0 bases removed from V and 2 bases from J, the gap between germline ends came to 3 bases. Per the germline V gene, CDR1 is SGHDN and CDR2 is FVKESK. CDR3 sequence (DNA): TGTGCCAGCAGCCAAGATTACACAGATACGCAGTATTTT. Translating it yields CASSQDYTDTQYF.

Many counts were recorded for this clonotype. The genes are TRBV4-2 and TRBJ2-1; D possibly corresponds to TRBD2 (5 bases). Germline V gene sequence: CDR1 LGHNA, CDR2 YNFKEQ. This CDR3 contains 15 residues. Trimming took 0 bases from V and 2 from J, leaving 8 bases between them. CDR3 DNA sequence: TGTGCCAGCAGCCAAGATGAGAGGGCCTACAATGAGCAGTTCTTC. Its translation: CASSQDERAYNEQFF.

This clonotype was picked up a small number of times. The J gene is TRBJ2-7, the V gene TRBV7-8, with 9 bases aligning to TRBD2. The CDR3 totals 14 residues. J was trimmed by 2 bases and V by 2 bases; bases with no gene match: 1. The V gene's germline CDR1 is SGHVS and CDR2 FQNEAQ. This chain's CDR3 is CASSLIAGAYEQYF. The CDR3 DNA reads TGTGCCAGCAGCTTAATAGCGGGAGCCTACGAGCAGTACTTC.

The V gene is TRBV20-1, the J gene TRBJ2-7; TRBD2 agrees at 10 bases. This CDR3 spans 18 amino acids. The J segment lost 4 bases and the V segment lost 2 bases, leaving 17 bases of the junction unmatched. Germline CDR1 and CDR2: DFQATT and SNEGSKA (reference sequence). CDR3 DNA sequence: TGCAGTGCTAGAAGGGCTAGCGGGAGAGAACGGATTGTGTACGAGCAGTACTTC. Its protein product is CSARRASGRERIVYEQYF.

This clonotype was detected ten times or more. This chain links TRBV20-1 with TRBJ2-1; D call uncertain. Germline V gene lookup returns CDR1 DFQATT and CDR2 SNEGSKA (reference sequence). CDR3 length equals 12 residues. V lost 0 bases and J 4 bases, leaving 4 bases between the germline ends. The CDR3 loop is CSARERYNEQFF. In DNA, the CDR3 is TGCAGTGCTAGAGAACGGTACAATGAGCAGTTCTTC.

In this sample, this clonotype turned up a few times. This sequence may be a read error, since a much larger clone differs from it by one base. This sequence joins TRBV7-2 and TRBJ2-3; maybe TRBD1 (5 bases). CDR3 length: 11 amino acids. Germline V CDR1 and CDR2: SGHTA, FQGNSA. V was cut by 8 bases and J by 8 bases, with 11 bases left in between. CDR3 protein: CASPSQGTQYF. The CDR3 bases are TGTGCCAGCCCCTCCCAGGGTACGCAGTATTTT.

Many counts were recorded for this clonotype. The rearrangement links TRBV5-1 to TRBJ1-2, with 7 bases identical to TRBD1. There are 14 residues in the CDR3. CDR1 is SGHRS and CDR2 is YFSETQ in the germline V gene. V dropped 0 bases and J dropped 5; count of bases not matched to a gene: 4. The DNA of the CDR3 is TGCGCCAGCAGCTTGGCCACAGGGGCGTATGGCTACACCTTC. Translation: CASSLATGAYGYTF.

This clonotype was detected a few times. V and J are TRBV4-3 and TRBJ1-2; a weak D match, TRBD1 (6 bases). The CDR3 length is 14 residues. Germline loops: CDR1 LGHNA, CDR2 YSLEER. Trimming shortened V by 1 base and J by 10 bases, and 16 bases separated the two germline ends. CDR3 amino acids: CASSQAGRDTNYTF. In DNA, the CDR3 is TGCGCCAGCAGCCAAGCTGGGCGGGACACCAACTACACCTTC.

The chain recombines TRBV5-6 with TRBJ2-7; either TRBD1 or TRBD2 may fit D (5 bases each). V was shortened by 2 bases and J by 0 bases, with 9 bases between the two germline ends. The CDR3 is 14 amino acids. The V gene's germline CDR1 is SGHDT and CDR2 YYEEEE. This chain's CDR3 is CASSFEGSSYEQYF. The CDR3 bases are TGTGCCAGCAGCTTCGAGGGGTCCTCCTACGAGCAGTACTTC.